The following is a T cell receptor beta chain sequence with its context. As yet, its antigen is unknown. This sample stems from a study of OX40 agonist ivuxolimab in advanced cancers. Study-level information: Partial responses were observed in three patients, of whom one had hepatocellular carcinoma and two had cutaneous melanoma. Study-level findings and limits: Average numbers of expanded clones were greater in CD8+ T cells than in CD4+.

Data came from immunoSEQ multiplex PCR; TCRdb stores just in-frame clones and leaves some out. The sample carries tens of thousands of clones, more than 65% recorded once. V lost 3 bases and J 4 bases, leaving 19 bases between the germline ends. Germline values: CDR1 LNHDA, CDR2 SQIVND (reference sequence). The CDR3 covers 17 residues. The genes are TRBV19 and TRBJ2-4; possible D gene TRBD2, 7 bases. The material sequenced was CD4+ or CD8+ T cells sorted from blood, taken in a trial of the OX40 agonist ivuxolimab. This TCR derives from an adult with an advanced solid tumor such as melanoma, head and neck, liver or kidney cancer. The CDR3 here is CASSIYPGRGAKNIQYF. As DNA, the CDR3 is TGTGCCAGTAGTATTTACCCAGGGAGGGGGGCAAAAAACATTCAGTACTTC.